Below, 10 T cell receptor beta chains from the same sample are listed, as sequenced in a study of cytomegalovirus exposure and HLA in healthy donors (dated by TCRdb to about 2017). Receptors were amplified or captured by the immunoSEQ multiplex PCR assay. The multiplex PCR relied on a mix of 60 forward primers for TCR Vbeta segments and 13 reverse primers for TCR Jbeta segments. TCRdb mirrors the immuneACCESS table, restricted to in-frame sequences. Some clones are absent from its copies; in checked studies, under half trace to an unresolved V gene, and the reason for the others is unknown. Recorded for this sample are roughly 130,000 clones; 75% to 85% of them occurred a single time. The ten most abundant clones make up roughly 10% of the sample. Sequences were obtained from PBMCs. These receptors came from a male donor in good health and CMV-seropositive.

V is TRBV28 and J is TRBJ1-4; D gene uncertain. Germline V gives CDR1 MDHEN, CDR2 SYDVKM. V was trimmed by 1 base and J by 0 bases, leaving 6 bases between them. CDR3 length: 15 amino acids. This CDR3 reads CASSLSRATNEKLFF. The CDR3 DNA sequence: TGTGCCAGCAGTTTATCAAGAGCAACTAATGAAAAACTGTTTTTT.

This clone came up a few times. The CDR3 protein is CASSQGPARGLLNSGANVLTF. The CDR3 nucleotides are TGCGCCAGCAGCCAAGGCCCAGCCAGGGGGCTACTAAACTCTGGGGCCAACGTCCTGACTTTC. This sequence joins TRBV4-1 and TRBJ2-6; 8 bases fit TRBD1. The germline V gene has CDR1 MGHRA and CDR2 YSYEKL. The CDR3 runs 21 residues. V lost 1 base and J lost 0; bases outside the gene matches: 14.

This clone was seen once. The chain has TRBV5-6 and TRBJ1-2, with D hard to call. Germline CDR1 SGHDT, CDR2 YYEEEE. Between the trimmed V and J ends, which lost 1 base and 5 bases, there was a span of 12 bases. The CDR3 has 14 residues. CDR3 sequence: CASSLPVSSYGYTF. DNA of the CDR3: TGTGCCAGCAGCTTGCCCGTTAGTTCGTATGGCTACACCTTC.

A word on this clone: Compared with germline, one end of the junction differs, possibly owing to a read error. The chain carries TRBV7-7 and TRBJ2-7; perhaps TRBD1 as D (6 bases). There are 15 residues in the CDR3. Germline CDR1 reads SSHAT; CDR2 reads FNYEAQ (reference sequence). Here the CDR3 reads CASSPRADSTYEQYF. The CDR3 DNA is TGTGCTAGCAGCCCACGCGCGGACAGCACCTACGAGCAGTACTTC.

The CDR3 region is CASSFRRSPSNQPQHF. The CDR3, as DNA: TGTGCCAGCAGCTTTCGGCGGTCGCCTAGCAATCAGCCCCAGCATTTT. The rearrangement links TRBV5-6 to TRBJ1-5; unclear D gene. CDR1 is SGHDT and CDR2 is YYEEEE in the germline V gene. V shed 2 bases and J shed 0 bases, with 12 bases lying between them. The CDR3 is 16 amino acids. The entire variable domain, with the rest obtained from reference TRBV5-6 and TRBJ1-5, is as follows: DAGVTQSPTHLIKTRGQQVTLRCSPKSGHDTVSWYQQALGQGPQFIFQYYEEEERQRGNFPDRFSGHQFPNYSSELNVNALLLGDSALYLCASSFRRSPSNQPQHFGDGTRLSIL.

This chain joins TRBV7-8 and TRBJ1-4; D gene ambiguous. V gave up 3 bases and J gave up 4 bases, with 12 bases separating them. This CDR3 comprises 15 residues. Germline-derived CDR1 and CDR2 are SGHVS and FQNEAQ. The CDR3 reads CASSFNSNFNEKLFF. CDR3 nucleotides: TGTGCCAGCAGCTTCAACAGCAACTTTAATGAAAAACTGTTTTTT.

This clone was detected once. The gene calls are TRBV9 and TRBJ2-3, with 14 bases lining up with TRBD2. This CDR3 region has 19 residues. J lost 0 bases, V lost 3 bases, and 9 bases had no gene match. Germline V gene data show CDR1 as SGDLS and CDR2 as YYNGEE. The chain's CDR3 is CASSGGLAGGTISTDTQYF. Written as DNA, the CDR3 is TGTGCCAGCAGCGGCGGACTAGCGGGAGGCACCATAAGCACAGATACGCAGTATTTT.

This clone was seen a single time. The chain joins TRBV28 to TRBJ2-7, with D hard to call. Trimming removed 11 bases at V and 2 bases at J, with 16 bases between. Germline V CDR1 and CDR2: MDHEN, SYDVKM. This CDR3 region has 13 residues. The CDR3 loop reads CASHPSQTYEQYF. The DNA for the CDR3 is TGTGCCTCCCACCCCAGTCAAACCTACGAGCAGTACTTC.

J is TRBJ2-3 and V is TRBV7-9, with TRBD1 matching over 7 bases. This CDR3 spans 15 amino acids. The germline CDR1 and CDR2 sequences are SEHNR and FQNEAQ (reference sequence). Trimming took 5 bases from V and 2 from J; bases not matched to a gene: 7. The CDR3 DNA reads TGTGCCAGCAGCCCGACAGGGAACCCCACAGATACGCAGTATTTT. It codes for CASSPTGNPTDTQYF.

The gene calls are TRBV6-5 and TRBJ1-1; D is undetermined. The ends were cut back, 5 bases at V and 6 bases at J, with 16 bases in the middle. The CDR3 consists of 14 residues. Germline CDR1 is MNHEY and CDR2 is SVGAGI. Written as DNA, the CDR3 is TGTGCCAGCAGTCGCTGGGCGGGGAGCGCTGAAGCTTTCTTT. Amino acid sequence: CASSRWAGSAEAFF.